These T cell receptor beta chains were read from a single sample in a study of shared clonotypes between healthy human individuals. TCRdb keeps only in-frame clones here, not all; method: immunoSEQ multiplex PCR. The sample has around 1,900,000 clones, over 85% seen once. Input material: naive CD8+ T cells from PBMCs. These receptors all stem from a man in his late teens or twenties in good health. Some clones in this sample may be carry-over from other donors' samples. The CDR3 runs from the conserved cysteine through the conserved F or W. The D gene is left open where the match is weak. Clone size is not always given. Where it is, it says once, few, many or a class for expanded clones.

>-|-|TRBJ2-7|TRBV19
TGTGCCAGTAGTATTTCCGGGACCCACGTTACCGAGCAGTACTTC
CASSISGTHVTEQYF
>-|-|TRBJ2-7|TRBV28
TGTGCCAGCAGTTTAACCCGGGAATGGAGCGAGCAGTACTTC
CASSLTREWSEQYF
>-|-|TRBJ2-1|TRBV7-9
TGTGCCAGCAGCTTAGGGGGAGTCGCCTACAATGAGCAGTTCTTC
CASSLGGVAYNEQFF
>-|TRBD2|TRBJ2-3|TRBV4-3
TGCGCCAGCAGCCACTTGAAGAATTCACCCCCCGGACTAGCGGGAGACACAGATACGCAGTATTTT
CASSHLKNSPPGLAGDTDTQYF
>few|TRBD1|TRBJ1-2|TRBV7-2
TGTGCCAGCAGCCCCCGACAGGGGAACTATGGCTACACCTTC
CASSPRQGNYGYTF
>-|-|TRBJ2-2|TRBV15
TGTGCCACCAGCAGGATACAGGGTAACACCGGGGAGCTGTTTTTT
CATSRIQGNTGELFF
>-|TRBD2|TRBJ2-1|TRBV7-6
TGTGCCAGCAGCAAGCTAGCGGGAGGGACCTCCTACAATGAGCAGTTCTTC
CASSKLAGGTSYNEQFF
>-|-|TRBJ1-2|TRBV27
TGTGCCAGCCTGCCCCTAAGGAGCCTTACTAACTATGGCTACACCTTC
CASLPLRSLTNYGYTF
>once|-|TRBJ1-5|TRBV28
TGTGCCAGCAGTTTGATCGAGGGGCCTGGCAATCAGCCCCAGCATTTT
CASSLIEGPGNQPQHF
>-|-|TRBJ2-6|TRBV4-1
TGCGCCAGCAGCCAGTCCAGGACAGTCTCTGGGGCCAACGTCCTGACTTTC
CASSQSRTVSGANVLTF
>-|-|TRBJ1-1|TRBV6-1
TGTGCCAGCAGTGAATTAGGGATAAACACTGAAGCTTTCTTT
CASSELGINTEAFF
>-|TRBD1|TRBJ1-2|TRBV19
TGTGCCAGTACCCCGGGACAGGGGATTCTTGGCTACACCTTC
CASTPGQGILGYTF
>-|-|TRBJ2-7|TRBV5-1
TGCGCCAGCAGCAACAGGGTCTACGAGCAGTACTTC
CASSNRVYEQYF
>once|-|TRBJ2-1|TRBV4-1
TGCGCCAGCAGCCCCATTTGGGGGAACAATGAGCAGTTCTTC
CASSPIWGNNEQFF
>-|TRBD1|TRBJ2-7|TRBV5-1
TGCGCCAGCAGCTTGGGTAACAGGGGAAGCTACGAGCAGTACTTC
CASSLGNRGSYEQYF
>-|-|TRBJ1-1|TRBV5-5
TGTGCCAGCAGCTTGGCCTTCCCAACAGGGGAAGCTTTCTTT
CASSLAFPTGEAFF
>-|-|TRBJ2-1|TRBV4-3
TGCGCCAGCAGCCAAGATCGGGCTAGTGTCAATGAGCAGTTCTTC
CASSQDRASVNEQFF
>-|-|TRBJ2-3|TRBV7-7
TGTGCCAGCAGCCCCAGCCGCACAGATACGCAGTATTTT
CASSPSRTDTQYF
>-|TRBD1|TRBJ1-6|TRBV4-2
TGTGCCAGCAGCCCAAACGGACAGGGTGGTTCACCCCTCCACTTT
CASSPNGQGGSPLHF
>-|TRBD1|TRBJ1-2|TRBV7-2
TGTGCCAGCTGGGGACAGGGCGATGGCTACACCTTC
CASWGQGDGYTF
>-|-|TRBJ2-1|TRBV6-5
TGTGCCAGCAAAGTGGACAGTATGCTAGTCAATGAGCAGTTCTTC
CASKVDSMLVNEQFF
>-|-|TRBJ2-7|TRBV13
TGTGCCAGCAGCTTAGCGGCAGAAGACCCCTACGAGCAGTACTTC
CASSLAAEDPYEQYF
>once|TRBD2|TRBJ2-4|TRBV19
TGTGCCAGGACTTTGGAGCGGGAGCTGGCCAAAAACATTCAGTACTTC
CARTLERELAKNIQYF
>-|-|TRBJ1-2|TRBV6-5
TGTGCCAGCAAATTTGGTTATGGCTACACCTTC
CASKFGYGYTF
>-|TRBD1|TRBJ2-7|TRBV18
TGTGCCAGCTCACCACCCGGCAGGGGGCCCTACGAGCAGTACTTC
CASSPPGRGPYEQYF
>-|-|TRBJ1-2|TRBV7-9
TGTGCCAGCAGCTTAGGCGGAGGGGGTTCCCCTAACTATGGCTACACCTTC
CASSLGGGGSPNYGYTF
>-|-|TRBJ1-5|TRBV27
TGTGCCAGCAGTTTACGTGATAGCAATCAGCCCCAGCATTTT
CASSLRDSNQPQHF